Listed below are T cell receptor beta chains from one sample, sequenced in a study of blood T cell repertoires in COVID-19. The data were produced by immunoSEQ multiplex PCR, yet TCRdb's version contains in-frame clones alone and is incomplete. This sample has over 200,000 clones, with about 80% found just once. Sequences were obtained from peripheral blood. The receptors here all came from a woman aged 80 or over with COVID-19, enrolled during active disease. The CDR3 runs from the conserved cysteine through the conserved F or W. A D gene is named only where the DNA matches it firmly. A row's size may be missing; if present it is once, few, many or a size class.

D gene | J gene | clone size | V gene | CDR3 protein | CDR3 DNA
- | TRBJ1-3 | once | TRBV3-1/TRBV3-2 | CASSQDVGSSGNTIYF | TGTGCCAGCAGCCAAGATGTCGGGAGCTCTGGAAACACCATATATTTT
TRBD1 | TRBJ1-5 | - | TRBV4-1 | CASSQETRLGTGANQPQHF | TGCGCCAGCAGCCAAGAGACCCGGCTCGGGACAGGGGCCAATCAGCCCCAGCATTTT
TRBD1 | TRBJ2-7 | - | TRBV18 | CASSPQGARDEQYF | TGTGCCAGCTCACCTCAGGGGGCTAGAGACGAGCAGTACTTC
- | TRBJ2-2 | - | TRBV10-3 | CAISWPSNTGELFF | TGTGCCATCAGTTGGCCTAGCAACACCGGGGAGCTGTTTTTT
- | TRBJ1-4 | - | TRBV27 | CASSQDMIDEKLFF | TGTGCCAGCAGCCAGGATATGATTGATGAAAAACTGTTTTTT
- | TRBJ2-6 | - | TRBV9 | CASREGQFGSGANVLTF | TGTGCCAGCAGGGAAGGACAGTTCGGCTCTGGGGCCAACGTCCTGACTTTC
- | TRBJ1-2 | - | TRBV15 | CATSRASRGDAGGYTF | TGTGCCACCAGCAGAGCCTCTCGGGGGGACGCGGGTGGCTACACCTTC
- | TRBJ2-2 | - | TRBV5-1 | CASRPTLATTGELFF | TGCGCCAGCAGGCCGACTCTAGCGACCACCGGGGAGCTGTTTTTT
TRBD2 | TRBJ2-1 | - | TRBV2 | CASRGDYLEQFF | TGTGCCAGCAGAGGGGACTACCTTGAGCAGTTCTTC
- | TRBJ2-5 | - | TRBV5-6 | CASSLIGRRGGTQETQYF | TGTGCCAGCAGCTTGATTGGTCGACGTGGGGGCACCCAAGAGACCCAGTACTTC
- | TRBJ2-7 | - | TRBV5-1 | CASSPGGSSYEQYF | TGCGCCAGCAGCCCAGGGGGGAGCTCCTACGAGCAGTACTTC
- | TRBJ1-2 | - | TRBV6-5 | CASRTATNYGYTF | TGTGCCAGCAGGACAGCTACTAACTATGGCTACACCTTC
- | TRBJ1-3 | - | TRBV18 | CASSPLGDITGNTIYF | TGTGCCAGCTCACCACTGGGGGACATCACTGGAAACACCATATATTTT
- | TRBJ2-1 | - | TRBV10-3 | CATAVDGTYNEQFF | TGTGCCACCGCCGTGGACGGGACCTACAATGAGCAGTTCTTC
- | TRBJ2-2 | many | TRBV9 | CASSPMSTGELFF | TGTGCCAGCAGCCCGATGAGTACCGGGGAGCTGTTTTTT
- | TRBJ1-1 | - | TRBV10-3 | CAISEPGGGVTEAFF | TGTGCCATCAGTGAGCCCGGTGGGGGGGTCACTGAAGCTTTCTTT
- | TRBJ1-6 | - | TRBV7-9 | CASSLQAVDSPLHF | TGTGCCAGCAGCTTACAGGCAGTAGATTCACCCCTCCACTTT
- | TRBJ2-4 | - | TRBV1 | CTSPPSGTKNIQYF | TGCACCAGCCCTCCAAGCGGAACCAAAAACATTCAGTACTTC